These T cell receptor beta chains were read from a single sample in a study of T-cell reconstitution after alpha-beta-depleted transplantation in children. Via MiXCR, TCRdb re-called the PCR reads, giving one row per CDR3 protein. The data contain 250,000 to 300,000 distinct CDR3 sequences, about 9.9% of them singletons. Specimen: peripheral blood, collected 180 days after TCRalphabeta/CD19-depleted stem cell transplant. The receptors were sampled from a male patient aged 2-15 years who had a stem cell transplant for chronic granulomatous disease, so the T cells may come from the graft donor. CDR3s include the opening cysteine and the closing phenylalanine or tryptophan. Fields, in order: clone size, V gene, J gene, D gene, CDR3 protein, CDR3 DNA. The D gene is left open where the match is weak. Part of the rows lack a size; the others show once, few, many or a class for expanded clones.

>many|TRBV12-3/TRBV12-4|TRBJ2-5|TRBD1
CASRPDREETQYF
TGTGCCAGCAGACCTGACAGGGAAGAGACCCAGTACTTC
>many|TRBV20-1|TRBJ2-1|TRBD2
CSARAIAGGSYNEQFF
TGCAGTGCTAGGGCAATAGCGGGGGGCTCCTACAATGAGCAGTTCTTC
>many|TRBV9|TRBJ2-5|TRBD2
CASSPGLAKYQETQYF
TGTGCCAGCAGCCCCGGACTAGCGAAGTACCAAGAGACCCAGTACTTC
>many|TRBV29-1|TRBJ1-1|TRBD1
CSVRTGDGGAFF
TGCAGCGTCCGGACAGGGGATGGGGGAGCTTTCTTT
>many|TRBV4-1|TRBJ1-6|TRBD1
CASSLLSGQGNSPLHF
TGCGCCAGCAGCCTTTTGTCGGGACAGGGAAATTCACCCCTCCACTTT
>many|TRBV3-1|TRBJ2-1|TRBD2
CASSQASGGNEQFF
TGTGCCAGCAGCCAAGCTAGCGGGGGCAATGAGCAGTTCTTC
>many|TRBV6-2/TRBV6-3|TRBJ2-2|.
CASTKPLRGMDGELFF
TGTGCCAGCACCAAACCCCTCAGGGGAATGGACGGGGAGCTGTTTTTT
>few|TRBV27|TRBJ2-7|TRBD1
CASSYPKPGTGVYEQYF
TGTGCCAGCAGTTACCCCAAGCCCGGGACAGGGGTGTACGAGCAGTACTTC
>many|TRBV18|TRBJ2-2|.
CASSPDRTNTGELFF
TGTGCCAGCTCACCAGATAGGACTAACACCGGGGAGCTGTTTTTT
>.|TRBV9|TRBJ1-1|.
CATSVGRTSGETNTEAFF
TGTGCCACCAGCGTAGGGCGGACCTCAGGGGAAACAAACACTGAAGCTTTCTTT
>many|TRBV7-9|TRBJ2-7|.
CASSDARLMDYEQYF
TGTGCCAGCAGCGATGCTAGGCTAATGGACTACGAGCAGTACTTC
>.|TRBV6-2/TRBV6-3|TRBJ1-2|.
CASSYRRGNYGYTF
TGTGCCAGCAGTTATCGACGGGGGAACTATGGCTACACCTTC
>many|TRBV12-3/TRBV12-4|TRBJ2-5|TRBD2
CASSFEAGRWETQYF
TGTGCCAGCAGTTTTGAAGCCGGGAGGTGGGAGACCCAGTACTTC
>many|TRBV6-1|TRBJ2-4|TRBD2
CASGASGGAQNIQYF
TGTGCCAGCGGTGCTAGCGGGGGGGCCCAAAACATTCAGTACTTC
>many|TRBV20-1|TRBJ2-1|.
CSASPGEISYNEQFF
TGCAGTGCTAGCCCCGGGGAGATCTCCTACAATGAGCAGTTCTTC
>many|TRBV6-6|TRBJ1-1|TRBD1
CASNSDRGRLF
TGTGCCAGCAACTCGGACAGGGGGCGTTTATTC
>many|TRBV20-1|TRBJ2-1|.
CSARGGSGGGNEQFF
TGCAGTGCTAGAGGGGGCAGCGGAGGGGGTAATGAGCAGTTCTTC
>many|TRBV7-2|TRBJ1-5|.
CASSLSPIVEPQHF
TGTGCCAGCAGCCTTAGCCCTATAGTGGAGCCCCAGCATTTT
>many|TRBV5-1|TRBJ2-1|.
CASSQPVVSSYNEQFF
TGCGCCAGCAGCCAACCTGTAGTGAGCTCCTACAATGAGCAGTTCTTC
>many|TRBV5-6|TRBJ2-5|.
CASSSVGFQETQYF
TGTGCCAGCAGCTCTGTAGGGTTTCAAGAGACCCAGTACTTC
>.|TRBV20-1|TRBJ1-5|.
CSARDTGSHQPQHF
TGCAGTGCTAGAGATACAGGGTCCCATCAGCCCCAGCATTTT
>many|TRBV11-2|TRBJ2-1|.
CAITLWDNEQFF
TGTGCCATCACACTATGGGACAATGAGCAGTTCTTC
>many|TRBV5-1|TRBJ2-7|TRBD1
CASSRGTGGFSYEQYF
TGCGCCAGCAGCCGCGGGACAGGGGGATTTTCCTACGAGCAGTACTTC
>few|TRBV19|TRBJ1-1|.
CASSIDLWTGMNTEAFF
TGTGCCAGTAGTATAGATCTATGGACGGGAATGAACACTGAAGCTTTCTTT
>.|TRBV28|TRBJ2-7|TRBD2
CASSTTSATLGEQYF
TGTGCCAGCAGCACCACTAGCGCGACCCTAGGGGAGCAGTACTTC
>many|TRBV5-1|TRBJ1-6|TRBD1
CASSFRTGNNSPLHF
TGCGCCAGCAGCTTCAGGACAGGGAATAATTCACCCCTCCACTTT
>many|TRBV12-3/TRBV12-4|TRBJ2-2|TRBD2
CASSLGTSGSTGELFF
TGTGCCAGCAGTTTAGGGACTAGCGGTTCCACCGGGGAGCTGTTTTTT
>many|TRBV29-1|TRBJ1-5|.
CSVGEEGSQPQHF
TGCAGCGTGGGGGAGGAGGGGAGTCAGCCCCAGCATTTT
>many|TRBV20-1|TRBJ1-3|.
CSARFSGTFESGNTIYF
TGCAGTGCTAGATTTTCCGGGACTTTCGAATCTGGAAACACCATATATTTT
>many|TRBV20-1|TRBJ1-1|.
CSARTGFRWNTEAFF
TGCAGTGCTAGGACTGGTTTTAGATGGAACACTGAAGCTTTCTTT
>many|TRBV20-1|TRBJ2-3|TRBD2
CSACLLLAGDDTQYF
TGCAGTGCTTGCCTTCTCCTAGCGGGAGATGATACGCAGTATTTT
>.|TRBV18|TRBJ1-3|TRBD1
CASSPSTGTSGNTIYF
TGTGCCAGCTCACCATCGACAGGGACCTCTGGAAACACCATATATTTT
>.|TRBV20-1|TRBJ1-1|.
CSARKGNTEAFF
TGCAGTGCTAGAAAAGGGAACACTGAAGCTTTCTTT
>.|TRBV30|TRBJ2-7|TRBD1
CAWSALDRGFYEQYF
TGTGCCTGGAGTGCCCTGGACAGGGGGTTCTACGAGCAGTACTTC
>many|TRBV7-9|TRBJ2-1|.
CASSWGASYNEQFF
TGTGCCAGCAGCTGGGGAGCCTCCTACAATGAGCAGTTCTTC
>many|TRBV28|TRBJ2-2|.
CASSFGVGTGELFF
TGTGCCAGCAGCTTCGGGGTAGGAACCGGGGAGCTGTTTTTT
>many|TRBV29-1|TRBJ2-3|TRBD2
CSVGVAGAGDTQYF
TGCAGCGTTGGGGTGGCGGGAGCGGGAGATACGCAGTATTTT
>many|TRBV10-3|TRBJ1-6|.
CAISAGDGSPLHF
TGTGCCATCAGTGCGGGGGATGGGTCACCCCTCCACTTT
>many|TRBV18|TRBJ2-7|TRBD1
CASSQVPGQGTYEQYF
TGTGCCAGCTCACAAGTCCCGGGACAGGGAACCTACGAGCAGTACTTC
>many|TRBV29-1|TRBJ2-1|TRBD2
CSVEGLAVEQFF
TGCAGCGTTGAAGGGCTAGCGGTTGAGCAGTTCTTC
>many|TRBV5-1|TRBJ1-1|.
CASSAGLNTEAFF
TGCGCCAGCAGTGCAGGGCTGAACACTGAAGCTTTCTTT
>many|TRBV12-3/TRBV12-4|TRBJ2-5|.
CASSFGKTQYF
TGTGCCAGCAGTTTTGGGAAGACCCAGTACTTC
>many|TRBV25-1|TRBJ2-7|TRBD1
CASSGAGTANYEQYF
TGTGCCAGCAGTGGTGCCGGGACAGCTAACTACGAGCAGTACTTC
>many|TRBV21-1|TRBJ1-6|.
CASSPRPGSQVGEALHF
TGTGCCAGCAGCCCCCGCCCAGGGAGTCAGGTCGGAGAGGCCCTCCACTTT
>many|TRBV7-2|TRBJ2-7|TRBD2
CASSSILAGGPNF
TGTGCCAGCAGCTCCATTCTAGCGGGAGGGCCCAATTTC
>many|TRBV7-9|TRBJ2-5|.
CASSLVVGPQETQYF
TGTGCCAGCAGCTTAGTAGTGGGACCTCAAGAGACCCAGTACTTC
>few|TRBV5-1|TRBJ1-2|.
CASRQDSGSNYGYTF
TGCGCCAGCAGACAGGACAGCGGGAGTAACTATGGCTACACCTTC
>.|TRBV5-1|TRBJ2-7|TRBD1
CANSRGQGAYEQYF
TGCGCCAACAGCCGTGGACAGGGCGCCTACGAGCAGTACTTC
>many|TRBV12-3/TRBV12-4|TRBJ2-2|TRBD1
CASSRDRGSTGELFF
TGTGCCAGCAGTCGGGACAGGGGGAGCACCGGGGAGCTGTTTTTT
>.|TRBV18|TRBJ1-1|TRBD1
CASSAQGSNTEAFF
TGTGCCAGCTCAGCACAGGGGTCGAACACTGAAGCTTTCTTT
>many|TRBV11-2|TRBJ2-7|.
CASSLDRWREQYF
TGTGCCAGCAGCTTAGATCGATGGCGCGAGCAGTACTTC
>many|TRBV20-1|TRBJ2-1|TRBD2
CSAPGGGNEQFF
TGCAGTGCCCCCGGCGGGGGCAATGAGCAGTTCTTC